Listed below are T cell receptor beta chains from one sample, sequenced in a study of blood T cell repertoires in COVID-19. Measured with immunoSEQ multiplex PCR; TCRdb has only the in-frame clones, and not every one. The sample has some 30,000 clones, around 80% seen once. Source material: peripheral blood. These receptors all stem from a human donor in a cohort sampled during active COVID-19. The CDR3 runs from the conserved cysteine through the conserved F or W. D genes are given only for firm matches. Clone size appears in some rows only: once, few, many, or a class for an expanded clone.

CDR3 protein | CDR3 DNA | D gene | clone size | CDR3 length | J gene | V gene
CASSARRQGNTGELFF | TGTGCCAGCAGCGCACGCAGACAGGGGAACACCGGGGAGCTGTTTTTT | TRBD1 | - | 16 | TRBJ2-2 | TRBV7-6
CAWNPGQQLHEQYF | TGTGCCTGGAACCCGGGACAGCAATTACACGAGCAGTACTTC | TRBD1 | - | 14 | TRBJ2-7 | TRBV30
CASSPRGQGSEQYF | TGTGCCAGCTCGCCCCGGGGACAGGGATCCGAGCAGTACTTC | TRBD1 | - | 14 | TRBJ2-7 | TRBV18
CSVGERAGNEKLFF | TGCAGCGTCGGAGAACGCGCGGGAAATGAAAAACTGTTTTTT | - | - | 14 | TRBJ1-4 | TRBV29-1
CASSDPQRAGAFTDTQYF | TGCGCCAGCAGTGACCCGCAAAGAGCGGGGGCCTTCACAGATACGCAGTATTTT | TRBD2 | - | 18 | TRBJ2-3 | TRBV10-1
CASSPVTGDLHSPLHF | TGTGCCAGCAGCCCGGTGACAGGGGATTTGCATTCACCCCTCCACTTT | TRBD1 | - | 16 | TRBJ1-6 | TRBV7-8
CSASGSGRGRPNEQFF | TGCAGTGCTAGTGGAAGTGGCAGGGGGCGACCGAATGAGCAGTTCTTC | TRBD1 | - | 16 | TRBJ2-1 | TRBV20-1
CASSPVGQVINEKLFF | TGTGCCAGCAGCCCAGTGGGACAGGTGATTAATGAAAAACTGTTTTTT | TRBD1 | - | 16 | TRBJ1-4 | TRBV3-1/TRBV3-2
CASSGILGQPNSPLHF | TGCGCCAGCAGTGGTATCCTGGGACAGCCAAATTCACCCCTCCACTTT | TRBD1 | - | 16 | TRBJ1-6 | TRBV10-2
CASSPPAAALVYEQYF | TGTGCCAGCTCACCACCGGCAGCGGCCCTTGTCTACGAGCAGTACTTC | - | - | 16 | TRBJ2-7 | TRBV18
CASGTGGSFQETQYF | TGTGCCAGCGGGACAGGGGGAAGTTTCCAAGAGACCCAGTACTTC | TRBD1 | - | 15 | TRBJ2-5 | TRBV28
CASGQAGTDTQYF | TGTGCCTCAGGACAGGCCGGCACAGATACGCAGTATTTT | TRBD1 | - | 13 | TRBJ2-3 | TRBV30
CASSLASGGNYGYTF | TGCGCCAGCAGCTTGGCGTCAGGGGGGAACTATGGCTACACCTTC | TRBD1 | - | 15 | TRBJ1-2 | TRBV5-1
CASSPRAGGHETQYF | TGTGCCAGCTCACCCCGAGCGGGGGGGCATGAGACCCAGTACTTC | TRBD2 | once | 15 | TRBJ2-5 | TRBV18
CASSGETGKANSYTF | TGTGCCAGCAGTGGAGAGACAGGGAAAGCTAATTCCTACACCTTC | TRBD1 | few | 15 | TRBJ1-2 | TRBV2
CASSVTGAMNTEAFF | TGTGCCAGCAGCGTGACAGGGGCGATGAACACTGAAGCTTTCTTT | TRBD1 | - | 15 | TRBJ1-1 | TRBV7-9
CASSLSRLAAGELFF | TGCGCCAGCAGCTTGTCCCGACTAGCCGCCGGGGAGCTGTTTTTT | TRBD2 | - | 15 | TRBJ2-2 | TRBV4-3
CASSRGASNQPQHF | TGTGCCAGCAGTCGGGGGGCGAGCAATCAGCCCCAGCATTTT | - | - | 14 | TRBJ1-5 | TRBV19
CASRDSGGGEYEQYF | TGTGCCAGTAGGGATAGCGGGGGGGGCGAATACGAGCAGTACTTC | TRBD2 | - | 15 | TRBJ2-7 | TRBV19
CASSEGQGADTQYF | TGTGCCAGCAGTGAAGGACAGGGGGCAGATACGCAGTATTTT | TRBD1 | - | 14 | TRBJ2-3 | TRBV6-1
CASSAGQGAGQPQHF | TGTGCCAGCAGTGCAGGACAGGGGGCTGGGCAGCCCCAGCATTTT | TRBD1 | - | 15 | TRBJ1-5 | TRBV2
CASSPQDSYEQYF | TGTGCCAGCAGTCCCCAGGACTCCTACGAGCAGTACTTC | - | - | 13 | TRBJ2-7 | TRBV27
CASSFSGGSTDTQYF | TGTGCCAGCAGTTTTTCCGGCGGTAGCACAGATACGCAGTATTTT | - | - | 15 | TRBJ2-3 | TRBV27
CASSQDRGPYGYTF | TGTGCCAGCAGCCAAGACAGGGGCCCCTATGGCTACACCTTC | TRBD1 | - | 14 | TRBJ1-2 | TRBV6-5
CASSSSSGGFTDTQYF | TGTGCCAGCAGCTCCTCAAGCGGGGGATTCACAGATACGCAGTATTTT | TRBD2 | - | 16 | TRBJ2-3 | TRBV9
CASSRTGGTGELFF | TGTGCCAGCAGTCGGACAGGGGGCACCGGGGAGCTGTTTTTT | TRBD1 | - | 14 | TRBJ2-2 | TRBV3-1/TRBV3-2
CASSQDPSGSDSYSPLHF | TGCGCCAGCAGCCAAGATCCGTCGGGTTCGGATTCCTATTCACCCCTCCACTTT | - | few | 18 | TRBJ1-6 | TRBV4-1
CASTYQTSGGGGTDTQYF | TGTGCCAGCACTTACCAGACTAGCGGGGGAGGTGGCACAGATACGCAGTATTTT | TRBD2 | - | 18 | TRBJ2-3 | TRBV6-2/TRBV6-3
CASSFILQETQYF | TGTGCCAGCAGTTTCATACTCCAAGAGACCCAGTACTTC | - | - | 13 | TRBJ2-5 | TRBV12-3/TRBV12-4
CASSSRTSGLSTDTQYF | TGTGCCAGCAGCTCCCGGACTAGCGGGCTTTCCACAGATACGCAGTATTTT | TRBD2 | - | 17 | TRBJ2-3 | TRBV11-3
CASSRTGKGTEAFF | TGCGCCAGCAGCCGGACAGGGAAGGGCACTGAAGCTTTCTTT | TRBD1 | few | 14 | TRBJ1-1 | TRBV4-1
CASSRTSSETGELFF | TGTGCCAGCAGCCGGACTAGCTCGGAGACCGGGGAGCTGTTTTTT | TRBD2 | - | 15 | TRBJ2-2 | TRBV7-2
CASSPRGQGNYGYTF | TGTGCCAGCTCACCACGGGGACAGGGCAACTATGGCTACACCTTC | TRBD1 | - | 15 | TRBJ1-2 | TRBV18